A single sample gave rise to the 24 T cell receptor beta chains below, sequenced in a study of HIV-infected patients and healthy controls. Around 530 ng RNA was reverse transcribed with alpha and beta constant-region primers. Alpha and beta chain libraries were made separately by chain-specific third strand synthesis with multiplexing indices. One entry per CDR3 protein, called by TCRdb with MiXCR from the 5' RACE reads. The sample includes fewer than 6,500 distinct CDR3 sequences, roughly 25% of them seen just once. All unsorted peripheral T cells were captured because whole blood was used without fractionation. The sequences come from blood, collected before antiretroviral therapy. Every receptor here comes from an adult with HIV infection.

This clonotype was counted at least ten times. The gene calls are TRBV12-3 or TRBV12-4 and TRBJ1-2; TRBD1 is a possible D gene (5 bases). This CDR3 spans 13 amino acids. Between the trimmed V and J ends, which lost 2 bases and 4 bases, there was a span of 8 bases. The CDR3 DNA follows: TGTGCCAGCAGTTTAATGGGGGTCTATGGCTACACCTTC. Residues: CASSLMGVYGYTF.

This clonotype is medium-sized. The chain recombines TRBV5-1 with TRBJ2-7, with D perhaps TRBD2 (6 bases). Looked up from germline, CDR1 is SGHRS and CDR2 is YFSETQ. The length of the CDR3 is 14 residues. The V and J ends lost 3 bases and 3 bases respectively, with 13 bases between them. CDR3 amino acids: CASSSAGSVYEQYF. In nucleotides, the CDR3 is TGCGCCAGCAGCTCAGCGGGCTCCGTCTACGAGCAGTACTTC.

This clonotype appeared many times. This rearrangement joins TRBV6-1 to TRBJ1-2, with D hard to call. This CDR3 has 14 residues. V was cut by 3 bases and J by 8 bases, with 16 bases left in between. Germline assignment: CDR1 MNHNS and CDR2 SASEGT. The CDR3 nucleotides read TGTGCCAGCAGTGATGCCTTAGGACTGGGCGGCTACACCTTC. It specifies CASSDALGLGGYTF.

This clonotype is labeled as medium-sized. This chain joins TRBV3-1 and TRBJ2-6; no clear D. Germline CDR1 is LGHDT and CDR2 is YNNKEL (reference sequence). V was clipped by 4 bases and J by 2 bases, with 6 bases between them. The CDR3 has 14 amino acids. The CDR3 region is CASSLDPGANVLTF. CDR3 sequence (DNA): TGTGCCAGCAGCCTTGACCCTGGGGCCAACGTCCTGACTTTC.

By frequency in the sample, this clonotype is medium-sized. The rearrangement joins TRBV4-3 to TRBJ1-6; D might be TRBD1 (5 bases). The CDR3 sequence is 14 residues long. V lost 0 bases, J lost 14 bases, and 14 bases lay in between. Per germline, CDR1 LGHNA and CDR2 YSLEER. Written as DNA, the CDR3 is TGCGCCAGCAGCCAAGATCCCACTCAGGGAACCCTCCACTTT. It encodes CASSQDPTQGTLHF.

The rearrangement links TRBV18 to TRBJ1-1; D is unresolved. CDR3 length equals 13 residues. The germline V gene has CDR1 KGHSH and CDR2 LQKENI. Trimming took off 4 bases at V and 3 bases at J, with 9 bases between the two ends. CDR3 loop: CASSQGGDTEAFF. In DNA form, the CDR3 reads TGTGCCAGCTCACAAGGTGGTGACACTGAAGCTTTCTTT.

The rearrangement joins TRBV12-3 or TRBV12-4 to TRBJ1-2; tentatively, D is TRBD1 (6 bases). V shed 4 bases and J shed 7 bases, with 13 bases lying between them. The length of the CDR3 is 13 residues. The CDR3 nucleotides are TGTGCCAGCAGTTCCGGCCCCAGGGGTGGCTACACCTTC. It codes for CASSSGPRGGYTF.

This clonotype was seen at least ten times. The V gene is TRBV12-3 or TRBV12-4, the J gene TRBJ2-1; D possibly uses TRBD1 or TRBD2 (6 bases each). The germline V and J ends were trimmed by 8 bases and 2 bases, with 10 bases remaining between them. This CDR3 has 13 residues. The CDR3 protein is CASEGGPYNEQFF. The CDR3, as DNA: TGTGCCAGCGAAGGGGGGCCCTACAATGAGCAGTTCTTC.

This clonotype was seen a few times. V usage is TRBV7-6 and J usage is TRBJ2-5; D call uncertain. Per germline, CDR1 SGHVS and CDR2 FNYEAQ. V was pared by 2 bases and J by 0 bases, with 16 bases between. This CDR3 spans 17 amino acids. DNA for the CDR3: TGTGCCAGCAGCTTAAATCCGTGGATCACTAACCAAGAGACCCAGTACTTC. This translates into CASSLNPWITNQETQYF. The full variable domain, completed using reference TRBV7-6 and TRBJ2-5, is GAGVSQSPRYKVTKRGQDVALRCDPISGHVSLYWYRQALGQGPEFLTYFNYEAQQDKSGLPNDRFSAERPEGSISTLTIQRTEQRDSAMYRCASSLNPWITNQETQYFGPGTRLLVL.

On this clonotype itself: This may stem from a read error, because a much larger clone lies one nucleotide away. This chain connects TRBV5-4 to TRBJ2-3; no definite D call. The germline V gene encodes CDR1 SGHNT and CDR2 YYREEE (reference sequence). CDR3 size: 14 residues. This chain's CDR3 is CARSFGESADTQYF. The CDR3 DNA sequence: TGTGCCAGAAGCTTTGGGGAATCCGCGGATACGCAGTATTTT.

Many counts were recorded for this clonotype. This rearrangement joins TRBV12-3 or TRBV12-4 to TRBJ2-7; 8 positions match TRBD1. The CDR3 totals 14 residues. V was pared by 6 bases and J by 5 bases, with 9 bases of the junction left unmatched. This CDR3 reads CASSLGQGIDEQYF. In DNA, the CDR3 is TGTGCCAGCAGCCTAGGACAGGGAATCGACGAGCAGTACTTC.

On this clonotype: A much larger clone lies a single base off, so this may be a read error. The chain has TRBV7-8 and TRBJ2-2; D remains ambiguous. Germline V gene lookup returns CDR1 SGHVS and CDR2 FQNEAQ. The CDR3 extends over 19 amino acids. The CDR3 DNA reads as TGTGCCAGCAGCTTTAAGTCAGCCACGACATTGCCGAACACCTGGGAGCTGTTTTTT. Translated, it gives CASSFKSATTLPNTWELFF.

This clonotype appeared a few times. The gene calls are TRBV20-1 and TRBJ2-3, with 14 bases matching TRBD2. Trimming cost V 5 bases and J 7 bases; bases outside gene matches: 5. Germline assignment: CDR1 DFQATT and CDR2 SNEGSKA (reference sequence). This CDR3 comprises 14 residues. This CDR3 is CSARLAGGPNTQYF. CDR3 coding DNA: TGCAGTGCTCGACTAGCGGGGGGGCCAAATACGCAGTATTTT.

This clonotype is classed as medium-sized. The rearrangement links TRBV7-9 to TRBJ2-3; 15 bases are shared with TRBD2. Losses at the gene ends were 0 bases for V and 2 bases for J; bases not matched to a gene: 6. This CDR3 contains 19 residues. Germline V lookup: CDR1 SEHNR, CDR2 FQNEAQ (reference sequence). The CDR3 protein is CASSLALGTSGGYTDTQYF. The CDR3 nucleotides are TGTGCCAGCAGCTTAGCGCTTGGGACTAGCGGGGGGTACACAGATACGCAGTATTTT.

CDR3 residues: CASSLADRGLRELFF. The CDR3 bases are TGTGCCAGCAGTTTAGCGGACAGGGGGCTAAGGGAGCTGTTTTTT. This rearrangement joins TRBV12-3 or TRBV12-4 to TRBJ2-2; 11 bases agree with TRBD1. This CDR3 comprises 15 residues. V lost 0 bases to trimming and J lost 9 bases; unmatched junction nucleotides: 3.

In its sample, this clonotype ranks as medium-sized (0.01 to 0.1%). This chain joins TRBV6-2 or TRBV6-3 and TRBJ1-5; D gene ambiguous. The CDR3 length is 13 residues. Germline V gene lookup returns CDR1 MNHEY and CDR2 SVGEGT. Trimming cost V 6 bases and J 5 bases, with 11 bases left between them. The CDR3 loop is CASSPGRYQPQHF. CDR3 nucleotides: TGTGCCAGCAGCCCTGGGAGGTATCAGCCCCAGCATTTT.

This sequence joins TRBV7-9 and TRBJ1-1, with TRBD1 matching over 8 bases. Per germline, CDR1 SEHNR and CDR2 FQNEAQ (reference sequence). This CDR3 is 14 amino acids long. J gave up 5 bases and V 5 bases, and 7 bases lay outside the gene matches. The CDR3 DNA sequence: TGTGCCAGCAGCCGACAGGGGTCGTTTACTGAAGCTTTCTTT. This encodes CASSRQGSFTEAFF.

By frequency in the sample, this clonotype is medium-sized. The rearrangement links TRBV7-9 to TRBJ2-7; TRBD2 aligns across 9 bases. CDR3 length: 16 residues. Germline V gene lookup returns CDR1 SEHNR and CDR2 FQNEAQ (reference sequence). J lost 2 bases, V lost 1 base, and 6 bases had no gene match. Here the CDR3 reads CASSLEASGAPYEQYF. DNA for the CDR3: TGTGCCAGCAGCTTAGAAGCTAGCGGGGCCCCCTACGAGCAGTACTTC.

This clonotype has only a few counts. The CDR3, as DNA: TGTGCCGCAAGAGGAAGGGGCGGCAATCAGCCCCAGCATTTT. Translating gives CAARGRGGNQPQHF. The chain employs TRBV5-6 and TRBJ1-5, with D tentatively TRBD1 (5 bases). V dropped 10 bases and J dropped 2 bases, with 16 bases sitting between them. The CDR3 is made up of 14 amino acids. CDR1 is SGHDT and CDR2 is YYEEEE in the germline V gene.

The chain is built from TRBV7-3 and TRBJ1-4, with a tentative D call TRBD1 (5 bases). V was clipped by 7 bases and J by 7 bases, with 10 bases between them. The germline V gene encodes CDR1 SGHTA and CDR2 FQGTGA. The CDR3 runs 12 residues. The CDR3 reads CASTKQGEKLFF. The CDR3 nucleotides read TGTGCCAGCACCAAGCAGGGTGAAAAACTGTTTTTT.

This clonotype counts as medium-sized (0.01 to 0.1%). The gene calls are TRBV29-1 and TRBJ1-1, with a weak D call TRBD1 (6 bases). Germline V CDR1 and CDR2: SQVTM, ANQGSEA. This CDR3 is built from 13 residues. The germline V and J ends were trimmed by 7 bases and 1 base, with 13 bases remaining between them. For the CDR3, the DNA is TGCAGCGCTTCGACAGGACCGAACACTGAAGCTTTCTTT. Translating gives CSASTGPNTEAFF.

This clonotype rates as medium-sized. V usage is TRBV27 and J usage is TRBJ1-2; 10 nucleotides align to TRBD1. Germline CDR1 reads MNHEY; CDR2 reads SMNVEV (reference sequence). Trimming at V came to 5 bases and at J to 4 bases, leaving 4 bases not matched to a gene. The CDR3 totals 14 residues. CDR3 residues: CASSLGTGVYGYTF. The CDR3 nucleotides are TGTGCCAGCAGTCTGGGGACAGGGGTCTATGGCTACACCTTC.

V gene TRBV4-1 combines with J gene TRBJ2-1, with 7 bases aligning to TRBD2. The CDR3 spans 13 residues. Germline V CDR1 and CDR2: MGHRA, YSYEKL. Trimming removed 0 bases from V and 9 bases from J; junction bases left unmatched: 2. The CDR3 bases are TGCGCCAGCAGCCAAGATTTAGCGGGTGAGCAGTTCTTC. Its translation: CASSQDLAGEQFF.

The chain has TRBV5-4 and TRBJ2-3; possible D gene TRBD2, 6 bases. The V and J ends lost 3 bases and 0 bases respectively, with 11 bases between them. The CDR3 loop spans 15 amino acids. The germline CDR1 and CDR2 sequences are SGHNT and YYREEE (reference sequence). The CDR3, as DNA: TGTGCCAGCAGCTCCGGGACTGCTAGCACAGATACGCAGTATTTT. It translates to CASSSGTASTDTQYF.